These T cell receptor beta chains were read from a single sample in a study of early T cells in non-severe SARS-CoV-2 infection. TCRdb ran MiXCR on the 5' RACE reads and lists one entry per CDR3 protein. The table shows about 66,000 distinct CDR3 sequences, with 13% occurring only once. Material: whole blood. These receptors originate from an adult who was a healthcare worker with PCR-confirmed SARS-CoV-2 infection or an uninfected control (not recorded which). Each CDR3 is given with its conserved first and last residue. D genes are given only for firm matches. Rows give clone size only sometimes, using once, few, many, or a class for an expanded clone.

abundance,j_gene,v_gene,d_gene,CDR3aa,CDR3nt
NA,TRBJ2-1,TRBV27,TRBD1,CASSLTGGGNEQFF,TGTGCCAGCAGTTTAACAGGGGGCGGGAATGAGCAGTTCTTC
many,TRBJ1-1,TRBV12-3/TRBV12-4,NA,CASSLGGQHTEAFF,TGTGCCAGCAGTTTAGGGGGGCAGCACACTGAAGCTTTCTTT
many,TRBJ2-2,TRBV5-4,NA,CASSFEDTGTGELFF,TGTGCCAGCAGCTTCGAGGATACGGGGACCGGGGAGCTGTTTTTT
NA,TRBJ1-2,TRBV20-1,NA,CSATRLGANYGYTF,TGCAGTGCAACCCGACTGGGAGCTAACTATGGCTACACCTTC
NA,TRBJ2-3,TRBV6-2/TRBV6-3,TRBD2,CASSYSGGSAFTDTQYF,TGTGCCAGCAGTTACTCGGGCGGGAGCGCCTTCACAGATACGCAGTATTTT
many,TRBJ2-4,TRBV27,NA,CASSLSGGLAKNIQYF,TGTGCCAGCAGTTTATCAGGGGGGCTAGCCAAAAACATTCAGTACTTC
few,TRBJ2-7,TRBV7-2,NA,CASSSSLYEQYF,TGTGCCAGCAGCTCTAGTCTCTACGAGCAGTACTTC
many,TRBJ2-1,TRBV27,NA,CASSWIDVGLPFF,TGTGCCAGCAGTTGGATTGACGTCGGTCTACCGTTCTTC
few,TRBJ1-2,TRBV11-2,NA,CASSPLTRVAGYGYTF,TGTGCCAGCAGCCCTCTCACCCGGGTCGCAGGATATGGCTACACCTTC
many,TRBJ1-1,TRBV7-2,NA,CASSLSTENTEAFF,TGTGCCAGCAGCTTAAGCACAGAGAACACTGAAGCTTTCTTT
NA,TRBJ2-7,TRBV3-1,NA,CASGVGTSRYEQYF,TGTGCCAGCGGTGTAGGGACTTCCCGCTACGAGCAGTACTTC
few,TRBJ2-1,TRBV28,TRBD2,CASSFDGRSYNEQFF,TGTGCCAGCAGTTTTGACGGGAGGTCCTACAATGAGCAGTTCTTC
few,TRBJ2-5,TRBV28,TRBD1,CASSLTGGLKTQYF,TGTGCCAGCAGTCTCACAGGGGGTTTGAAGACCCAGTACTTC
NA,TRBJ2-7,TRBV7-2,TRBD2,CASSSNLAGPYEQYF,TGTGCCAGCAGCTCGAATCTAGCGGGACCCTACGAGCAGTACTTC
many,TRBJ2-6,TRBV19,NA,CASSLRRPSGANVLTF,TGTGCCAGTAGCTTGCGTAGACCCTCTGGGGCCAACGTCCTGACTTTC
NA,TRBJ2-7,TRBV9,TRBD1,CASSQSPAGGPGNRNEQYF,TGTGCCAGCAGCCAATCCCCAGCAGGGGGCCCGGGAAATCGGAACGAGCAGTACTTC
many,TRBJ2-7,TRBV29-1,NA,CSVERGKQYF,TGCAGCGTTGAAAGGGGAAAGCAGTACTTC
many,TRBJ2-3,TRBV4-2,NA,CASSRDPWATDTQYF,TGTGCCAGCAGCCGGGACCCCTGGGCCACAGATACGCAGTATTTT
NA,TRBJ2-7,TRBV20-1,TRBD2,CSAVGLAGEVAYEQYF,TGCAGTGCCGTAGGACTAGCGGGAGAGGTGGCCTACGAGCAGTACTTC
few,TRBJ2-7,TRBV27,TRBD1,CASRRTSGTGAYEQYF,TGTGCCAGCAGGAGGACCTCCGGGACAGGGGCTTACGAGCAGTACTTC
NA,TRBJ2-5,TRBV6-2/TRBV6-3,NA,CASSLTFQETQYF,TGTGCCAGCAGTCTAACCTTTCAAGAGACCCAGTACTTC
many,TRBJ1-5,TRBV10-1,NA,CASSVGTNQPQHF,TGCGCCAGCAGCGTGGGGACTAATCAGCCCCAGCATTTT
NA,TRBJ2-1,TRBV4-1,TRBD1,CASSQVPGGNEQFF,TGCGCCAGCAGCCAAGTTCCAGGGGGCAATGAGCAGTTCTTC
NA,TRBJ2-7,TRBV20-1,NA,CSASHTGSSPYEQYF,TGCAGTGCTAGTCATACAGGTAGCAGTCCCTACGAGCAGTACTTC
NA,TRBJ2-7,TRBV20-1,NA,CSASGRSLVEQYF,TGCAGTGCGTCCGGGAGATCTCTTGTCGAGCAGTACTTC
few,TRBJ2-5,TRBV10-3,TRBD2,CVISESYLASGEQETQYF,TGTGTCATCAGTGAGTCCTATCTAGCTAGCGGAGAACAAGAGACCCAGTACTTC
many,TRBJ2-3,TRBV5-1,NA,CASSLFNPGTDTQYF,TGCGCCAGCAGCTTGTTTAACCCCGGCACAGATACGCAGTATTTT
NA,TRBJ2-6,TRBV13,NA,CASGIVTSGANVLTF,TGTGCCAGCGGGATAGTAACCTCTGGGGCCAACGTCCTGACTTTC
NA,TRBJ2-3,TRBV20-1,NA,CSASFDTQYF,TGCAGTGCTTCTTTTGATACGCAGTATTTT
NA,TRBJ2-3,TRBV10-3,TRBD2,CAISDLGREPLTDTQYF,TGTGCCATCAGTGATCTGGGGAGGGAGCCCCTCACAGATACGCAGTATTTT
many,TRBJ1-1,TRBV20-1,TRBD1,CSAPTGGPVKAFF,TGCAGTGCTCCGACAGGGGGCCCAGTCAAAGCTTTCTTT
many,TRBJ2-2,TRBV12-3/TRBV12-4,NA,CASSTREAGELFF,TGTGCCAGCAGCACCCGGGAAGCCGGGGAGCTGTTTTTT
many,TRBJ2-5,TRBV29-1,NA,CSVERQGGSETQYF,TGCAGCGTTGAGCGGCAGGGGGGGTCAGAGACCCAGTACTTC
few,TRBJ1-2,TRBV6-1,NA,CASSVYYGYTF,TGTGCCAGCAGTGTGTACTATGGCTACACCTTC
few,TRBJ2-2,TRBV7-9,NA,CASSFVRYTGELFF,TGTGCCAGCAGCTTTGTCCGGTACACCGGGGAGCTGTTTTTT
many,TRBJ1-1,TRBV29-1,NA,CSGRDGANTEAFF,TGCAGCGGCCGGGACGGAGCCAACACTGAAGCTTTCTTT
NA,TRBJ2-3,TRBV20-1,TRBD2,CSARPGGRARTDTQYF,TGCAGTGCTAGACCCGGGGGGAGGGCCAGGACAGATACGCAGTATTTT
few,TRBJ2-7,TRBV24-1,NA,CATSDPGGINSYEQYF,TGTGCCACCAGTGACCCCGGGGGAATAAATTCCTACGAGCAGTACTTC
few,TRBJ2-1,TRBV7-9,NA,CASSLGLNEQFF,TGTGCCAGCAGCTTAGGCCTCAATGAGCAGTTCTTC
few,TRBJ1-4,TRBV28,NA,CASSLTKGDANEKLFF,TGTGCCAGCAGTTTAACCAAGGGGGACGCTAATGAAAAACTGTTTTTT
NA,TRBJ2-1,TRBV7-3,NA,CASSPTRGGNEQFF,TGTGCCAGCAGCCCTACTAGGGGGGGCAATGAGCAGTTCTTC
few,TRBJ2-7,TRBV21-1,NA,CASILERKQDYEQYF,TGTGCCAGCATCTTAGAGCGTAAACAAGATTACGAGCAGTACTTC
few,TRBJ2-2,TRBV29-1,NA,CSVESGNTGELFF,TGCAGCGTTGAAAGCGGGAACACCGGGGAGCTGTTTTTT
many,TRBJ1-6,TRBV6-5,NA,CASSLQNSPLHF,TGTGCCAGCAGTCTACAAAATTCACCCCTCCACTTT
many,TRBJ2-7,TRBV7-9,TRBD1,CASSRDRVAYEQYF,TGTGCCAGCAGCCGTGACAGGGTCGCCTACGAGCAGTACTTC
NA,TRBJ2-1,TRBV5-8,TRBD2,CASSRTSETYNEQFF,TGTGCCAGCAGCCGGACTAGCGAGACCTACAATGAGCAGTTCTTC
many,TRBJ2-1,TRBV11-2,NA,CASSLDRTAHNEQFF,TGTGCCAGCAGCTTAGATCGCACAGCCCACAATGAGCAGTTCTTC
many,TRBJ2-1,TRBV7-6,TRBD1,CASSSAPPDRRYNNEQFF,TGTGCCAGCAGCTCTGCGCCCCCGGACAGGCGGTATAACAATGAGCAGTTCTTC
many,TRBJ2-5,TRBV12-5,NA,CASAKGFRQETQYF,TGTGCTAGTGCCAAGGGTTTTCGCCAAGAGACCCAGTACTTC
few,TRBJ2-2,TRBV11-2,NA,CASSFNTGELFF,TGTGCCAGCAGCTTTAACACCGGGGAGCTGTTTTTT
NA,TRBJ2-2,TRBV29-1,NA,CSAAGAGELFF,TGCAGCGCTGCTGGGGCCGGGGAGCTGTTTTTT
NA,TRBJ2-3,TRBV11-2,NA,CASSLDEAQYF,TGTGCCAGCAGCTTAGATGAGGCGCAGTATTTT
NA,TRBJ2-2,TRBV4-1,NA,CASTQVLANTGELFF,TGCGCCAGCACCCAAGTACTTGCGAACACCGGGGAGCTGTTTTTT